This T cell receptor beta chain originates from a study of T cell responses to AZD1222 COVID-19 vaccine. As for the study in general: Pooled samples include second doses given at about 4 or 12 weeks. Findings and limits, study-wide: Repertoire samples came only from after the peak T cell response. Following two doses of AZD1222, Spike-specific TCR breadth and depth rose.

CDR3 length equals 17 residues. Per germline, CDR1 SGDLS and CDR2 YYNGEE. V was pared by 0 bases and J by 0 bases, with 13 bases between. Data came from immunoSEQ multiplex PCR; TCRdb stores just in-frame clones and leaves some out. The sample shows roughly 100,000 clones, roughly nine tenths of them seen only once. A word on this clone: Its antigen is unknown.

Here the sequenced sample was peripheral blood, taken on day 0 of AZD1222 vaccination. The chain combines TRBV9 with TRBJ2-1; D gene ambiguous. The sequence was obtained from an adult in good health. The CDR3: CASSVESGSSSYNEQFF. CDR3 DNA sequence: TGTGCCAGCAGCGTAGAGTCTGGAAGTAGCTCCTACAATGAGCAGTTCTTC.